A selection of T cell receptor beta chains follows, all from one sample in a study of brain metastases from non-small cell lung cancer. The assay was immunoSEQ multiplex PCR, and TCRdb's table has in-frame clones only and misses some. This sample has 1,500 to 2,000 clones, with around 84% found just once. The sequenced sample was primary lung tumor tissue. Receptor source: a donor over 35 with non-small cell lung cancer. The CDR3 runs from the conserved cysteine through the conserved F or W. Each record gives: clone size, V gene, D gene, J gene, CDR3 length, CDR3 protein, CDR3 DNA. D genes are given only for firm matches. Size is omitted from some rows. Given values are once, few, many or a class for expanded clones.

size: NA
V: TRBV6-5
D: TRBD1
J: TRBJ1-1
length: 14
CDR3: CASSYGGGSTEAFF
DNA: TGTGCCAGCAGTTACGGAGGGGGCAGCACTGAAGCTTTCTTT

size: NA
V: TRBV4-1
D: TRBD2
J: TRBJ2-4
length: 18
CDR3: CVSSPRLAGGGAKNIQYF
DNA: TGCGTCAGCAGCCCACGTCTAGCGGGGGGTGGAGCCAAAAACATTCAGTACTTC

size: few
V: TRBV2
D: NA
J: TRBJ2-1
length: 14
CDR3: CASRRLVGGNEQFF
DNA: TGTGCCAGCAGAAGGCTAGTAGGGGGCAATGAGCAGTTCTTC

size: NA
V: TRBV7-3
D: TRBD1
J: TRBJ1-6
length: 14
CDR3: CASSSQGYNSPLHF
DNA: TGTGCCAGCAGCTCACAGGGGTATAATTCACCCCTCCACTTT

size: NA
V: TRBV7-6
D: NA
J: TRBJ1-1
length: 14
CDR3: CASSLAGPNTEAFF
DNA: TGTGCCAGCAGCTTGGCCGGGCCGAACACTGAAGCTTTCTTT

size: NA
V: TRBV4-3
D: TRBD1
J: TRBJ1-4
length: 19
CDR3: CASSQDSLRTGPSREKLFF
DNA: TGCGCCAGCAGCCAAGATTCACTCAGGACAGGGCCCAGTAGGGAAAAACTGTTTTTT

size: NA
V: TRBV27
D: NA
J: TRBJ1-6
length: 12
CDR3: CASSPNYSPLHF
DNA: TGTGCCAGCAGTCCAAACTATTCACCCCTCCACTTT

size: NA
V: TRBV7-3
D: TRBD1
J: TRBJ1-6
length: 14
CDR3: CASSEQGYNSPLHF
DNA: TGTGCCAGCAGTGAACAGGGGTATAATTCACCCCTCCATTTT

size: NA
V: TRBV29-1
D: TRBD2
J: TRBJ2-1
length: 15
CDR3: CSVLSSGRSYNEQFF
DNA: TGCAGCGTCCTCAGTAGCGGGAGGTCCTACAATGAGCAGTTCTTC

size: NA
V: TRBV19
D: TRBD2
J: TRBJ2-3
length: 14
CDR3: CATRGRGATDTQYF
DNA: TGTGCCACCCGGGGGCGGGGGGCAACAGATACGCAGTATTTT

size: NA
V: TRBV19
D: NA
J: TRBJ1-1
length: 14
CDR3: CASLVRGLNTEAFF
DNA: TGTGCCAGCCTTGTCAGGGGACTGAACACTGAAGCTTTCTTT

size: NA
V: TRBV28
D: NA
J: TRBJ1-2
length: 14
CDR3: CASSLSPVHYGYTF
DNA: TGTGCCAGCAGTTTAAGCCCGGTGCACTATGGCTACACCTTC

size: NA
V: TRBV28
D: TRBD1
J: TRBJ1-2
length: 14
CDR3: CASSSGTANYGYTF
DNA: TGTGCCAGCAGTTCCGGGACAGCTAACTATGGCTACACCTTC

size: NA
V: TRBV6-5
D: NA
J: TRBJ1-1
length: 11
CDR3: CASRYREVAFF
DNA: TGTGCCAGCAGATACAGGGAGGTAGCTTTCTTT

size: NA
V: TRBV28
D: NA
J: TRBJ1-2
length: 12
CDR3: CASTLPGDDYTF
DNA: TGTGCCAGCACCCTTCCTGGGGACGACTACACCTTC

size: NA
V: TRBV28
D: NA
J: TRBJ1-2
length: 17
CDR3: CASSLWDRFSGGYGYTF
DNA: TGTGCCAGCAGTCTCTGGGACCGTTTCTCAGGAGGCTATGGCTACACCTTC

size: NA
V: TRBV10-3
D: NA
J: TRBJ1-1
length: 13
CDR3: CVISVAVNTEAFF
DNA: TGTGTCATCAGTGTCGCGGTTAACACTGAAGCTTTCTTT

size: NA
V: TRBV6-2/TRBV6-3
D: NA
J: TRBJ2-5
length: 16
CDR3: CASSPLWAAGQETQYF
DNA: TGTGCCAGCAGTCCCCTCTGGGCGGCCGGGCAAGAGACCCAGTACTTC

size: few
V: TRBV28
D: NA
J: TRBJ2-7
length: 12
CDR3: CASSLPGPEQYF
DNA: TGTGCCAGCAGTCTGCCCGGGCCGGAGCAGTACTTC

size: NA
V: TRBV5-1
D: TRBD2
J: TRBJ2-7
length: 15
CDR3: CASSLELAGTYEQYF
DNA: TGCGCCAGCAGCTTGGAACTAGCGGGGACCTACGAGCAGTACTTC

size: NA
V: TRBV27
D: NA
J: TRBJ2-1
length: 14
CDR3: CASSFRGAANEQFF
DNA: TGTGCCAGCAGTTTTCGGGGGGCCGCCAATGAGCAGTTCTTC

size: NA
V: TRBV5-6
D: NA
J: TRBJ1-2
length: 16
CDR3: CASSLALSGWGDGYTF
DNA: TGTGCCAGCAGCTTGGCCCTATCAGGCTGGGGAGATGGCTACACCTTC

size: NA
V: TRBV6-5
D: NA
J: TRBJ2-5
length: 13
CDR3: CASGILGEETQYF
DNA: TGTGCCAGCGGAATCCTTGGGGAAGAGACCCAGTACTTC

size: NA
V: TRBV6-2/TRBV6-3
D: TRBD2
J: TRBJ2-3
length: 15
CDR3: CASSGAGGLADTQYF
DNA: TGTGCCAGCAGTGGAGCGGGGGGGCTCGCAGATACGCAGTATTTT

size: NA
V: TRBV9
D: NA
J: TRBJ1-3
length: 15
CDR3: CASSVDGAPGDTIYF
DNA: TGTGCCAGCAGCGTAGATGGGGCCCCCGGAGACACCATATATTTT

size: few
V: TRBV5-1
D: TRBD2
J: TRBJ2-1
length: 14
CDR3: CASTPAGGYNEQFF
DNA: TGCGCCAGCACTCCAGCGGGGGGCTACAATGAGCAGTTCTTC

size: NA
V: TRBV5-4
D: NA
J: TRBJ2-7
length: 15
CDR3: CASSLSGAPAYEQYF
DNA: TGTGCCAGCAGCTTGTCGGGGGCCCCAGCCTACGAGCAGTACTTC

size: NA
V: TRBV11-1
D: NA
J: TRBJ2-3
length: 12
CDR3: CASEDGTDTQYF
DNA: TGTGCCAGCGAGGACGGCACAGATACGCAGTATTTT

size: NA
V: TRBV4-3
D: NA
J: TRBJ1-2
length: 18
CDR3: CASSQDRVTGTKSYGYTF
DNA: TGCGCCAGCAGCCAAGATCGGGTTACAGGGACGAAGAGCTATGGCTACACCTTC

size: NA
V: TRBV6-5
D: NA
J: TRBJ2-7
length: 14
CDR3: CASSRTALSYEQYF
DNA: TGTGCCAGCAGTAGGACAGCCCTCTCCTACGAGCAGTACTTC

size: NA
V: TRBV18
D: TRBD1
J: TRBJ1-5
length: 15
CDR3: CASSPPSTGRQPQHF
DNA: TGTGCCAGCTCACCACCCTCGACAGGGCGGCAGCCCCAGCATTTT

size: NA
V: TRBV6-5
D: NA
J: TRBJ1-4
length: 13
CDR3: CASKEGNNEKLFF
DNA: TGTGCCAGCAAGGAGGGGAACAATGAAAAACTGTTTTTT

size: NA
V: TRBV6-5
D: TRBD1
J: TRBJ1-2
length: 15
CDR3: CASSYKGGANYGYTF
DNA: TGTGCCAGCAGTTACAAAGGGGGCGCTAACTATGGCTACACCTTC

size: NA
V: TRBV7-3
D: NA
J: TRBJ1-1
length: 14
CDR3: CASSLIGGATEAFF
DNA: TGTGCCAGCAGCTTAATAGGAGGCGCCACTGAAGCTTTCTTT

size: NA
V: TRBV3-1/TRBV3-2
D: NA
J: TRBJ1-2
length: 15
CDR3: CASSLEDPDHYGYTF
DNA: TGTGCCAGCAGCCTCGAGGATCCAGACCACTATGGCTACACCTTC

size: NA
V: TRBV5-6
D: NA
J: TRBJ1-5
length: 15
CDR3: CASSLGLFSNQPQHF
DNA: TGTGCCAGCAGCTTGGGGCTGTTTAGCAATCAGCCCCAGCATTTT

size: NA
V: TRBV18
D: NA
J: TRBJ2-1
length: 17
CDR3: CASSLTPGVGLYNEQFF
DNA: TGTGCCAGCTCACTCACCCCAGGGGTTGGTCTCTACAATGAGCAGTTCTTC

size: NA
V: TRBV2
D: TRBD2
J: TRBJ2-5
length: 15
CDR3: CASSPLAGGLETQYF
DNA: TGTGCCAGCAGTCCCCTAGCGGGGGGGCTGGAGACCCAGTACTTC

size: NA
V: TRBV7-2
D: NA
J: TRBJ2-7
length: 15
CDR3: CASSHLTENDYEQYF
DNA: TGTGCCAGCTCCCACCTCACGGAAAACGACTACGAGCAGTACTTC

size: NA
V: TRBV10-3
D: NA
J: TRBJ2-2
length: 18
CDR3: CAISEWAGFAFNTGELFF
DNA: TGTGCCATCAGTGAGTGGGCAGGGTTCGCCTTTAACACCGGGGAGCTGTTTTTT

size: NA
V: TRBV28
D: NA
J: TRBJ1-4
length: 16
CDR3: CASSLTAPRPNEKLFF
DNA: TGTGCCAGCAGTCTGACAGCGCCTCGGCCTAATGAAAAACTGTTTTTT

size: NA
V: TRBV7-7
D: NA
J: TRBJ1-3
length: 19
CDR3: CASSDPPPLKPRSGNTIYF
DNA: TGTGCTAGCAGCGATCCACCTCCCTTGAAACCCCGCTCTGGAAACACCATATATTTT

size: NA
V: TRBV5-6
D: NA
J: TRBJ1-3
length: 12
CDR3: CASSRDQNTIYF
DNA: TGTGCCAGCAGCAGGGATCAGAACACCATATATTTT

size: NA
V: TRBV7-9
D: TRBD2
J: TRBJ2-1
length: 15
CDR3: CASSLTSGENNEQFF
DNA: TGTGCCAGCAGCTTAACTAGCGGGGAGAACAATGAGCAGTTCTTC

size: NA
V: TRBV3-1/TRBV3-2
D: TRBD2
J: TRBJ2-7
length: 20
CDR3: CASSQDYPSIAGRPSYEQYF
DNA: TGTGCCAGCAGCCAAGACTACCCATCGATAGCGGGGAGGCCGTCCTACGAGCAGTACTTC

size: NA
V: TRBV14
D: NA
J: TRBJ1-4
length: 16
CDR3: CASSIRRVGANEKLFF
DNA: TGTGCCAGCAGCATTCGAAGGGTGGGGGCTAATGAAAAACTGTTTTTT

size: NA
V: TRBV5-1
D: NA
J: TRBJ1-4
length: 13
CDR3: CASSLAENEKLFF
DNA: TGCGCCAGCAGCTTGGCAGAGAATGAAAAACTGTTTTTT

size: once
V: TRBV7-8
D: TRBD1
J: TRBJ1-5
length: 18
CDR3: CASSHRRTGGYSDQPQHF
DNA: TGTGCCAGCAGCCACCGACGGACAGGGGGCTATAGTGATCAGCCCCAGCATTTT

size: few
V: TRBV2
D: NA
J: TRBJ1-5
length: 15
CDR3: CASRGGTGLNQPQHF
DNA: TGTGCCAGCAGGGGGGGCACGGGCCTAAATCAGCCCCAGCATTTT

size: NA
V: TRBV20-1
D: TRBD2
J: TRBJ2-7
length: 13
CDR3: CSASSGGPYEQYF
DNA: TGCAGTGCTAGTAGCGGGGGCCCCTACGAGCAGTACTTC

size: NA
V: TRBV13
D: NA
J: TRBJ1-3
length: 15
CDR3: CASSLEGHSGNTIYF
DNA: TGTGCCAGCAGCTTAGAAGGCCACTCTGGAAACACCATATATTTT

size: NA
V: TRBV28
D: NA
J: TRBJ2-4
length: 14
CDR3: CASILSSAKNIQYF
DNA: TGTGCCAGCATTCTTAGCAGCGCCAAAAACATTCAGTACTTC